A single sample gave rise to the 6 T cell receptor beta chains below, sequenced in a study of cytomegalovirus exposure and HLA in healthy donors. The study ran its PCR with 60 Vbeta and 13 Jbeta primers. The repertoire was sequenced with immunoSEQ multiplex PCR; TCRdb's copy has only in-frame clones and lacks some. In the table there are about 180,000 clones, about three quarters of which are singletons. The sequenced sample consisted of PBMCs. The receptors derive from a woman aged 60-70 years in good health and CMV-seropositive.

V is TRBV5-4 and J is TRBJ2-3; D may be TRBD1 (5 bases). V lost 3 bases, J lost 1 base, and 12 bases lay in between. Germline CDR1 and CDR2: SGHNT and YYREEE (reference sequence). The CDR3 consists of 15 residues. The CDR3 coding sequence is TGTGCCAGCAGCTCGGCCGTGACAGGCACAGATACGCAGTATTTT. It codes for CASSSAVTGTDTQYF.

The DNA for the CDR3 is TGTGCCAGCAGCGTAACTGGGGGAGGTGGCAATGAGCAGTTCTTC. Its translation: CASSVTGGGGNEQFF. The chain recombines TRBV9 with TRBJ2-1; a possible D gene is TRBD2 (6 bases). The CDR3 is made up of 15 amino acids. V was pared by 1 base and J by 6 bases, with 14 bases between. Germline V gene lookup returns CDR1 SGDLS and CDR2 YYNGEE. The full variable domain, its missing parts supplied by reference TRBV9 and TRBJ2-1, is DSGVTQTPKHLITATGQRVTLRCSPRSGDLSVYWYQQSLDQGLQFLIQYYNGEERAKGNILERFSAQQFPDLHSELNLSSLELGDSALYFCASSVTGGGGNEQFFGPGTRLTVL.

The V call is TRBV27, the J call TRBJ2-7, with D possibly matching TRBD2 (6 bases). The germline CDR1 and CDR2 sequences are MNHEY and SMNVEV (reference sequence). Trimming stripped 2 bases from V and 4 bases from J, with 12 bases between. The CDR3 spans 14 residues. CDR3 nucleotides: TGTGCCAGCAGTTTAGGCTTAGCGGTTTACGAGCAGTACTTC. Translated, it gives CASSLGLAVYEQYF.

The chain employs TRBV10-3 and TRBJ2-3, with 7 bases aligning to TRBD1. Germline V gene sequence: CDR1 ENHRY, CDR2 SYGVKD. This CDR3 is built from 14 residues. Trimming cost V 7 bases and J 2 bases; bases outside gene matches: 6. The CDR3: CAITEDRITDTQYF. Here the CDR3 DNA reads TGTGCCATCACCGAGGACAGGATCACAGATACGCAGTATTTT.

The chain uses TRBV5-1 and TRBJ1-6, with TRBD1 as a possible D gene (5 bases). Trimming took 0 bases from V and 7 from J, leaving 11 bases between them. The CDR3 totals 15 residues. Germline loops: CDR1 SGHRS, CDR2 YFSETQ. CDR3 DNA: TGCGCCAGCAGCTTGGAGGGACTCCCCAATTCACCCCTCCACTTT. It is translated as CASSLEGLPNSPLHF.

The chain links TRBV4-2 to TRBJ1-2; 10 positions match TRBD1. This CDR3 comprises 17 residues. After removal of 1 base from V and 6 bases from J, the junction contained 11 bases not matched to a gene. Looked up from germline, CDR1 is LGHNA and CDR2 is YNFKEQ. CDR3 bases: TGTGCCAGCAGCCAAGGTCCTGGACAGGGGGAACTTGATGGCTACACCTTC. Amino acids: CASSQGPGQGELDGYTF.